Presented here are 8 T cell receptor beta chains from one specimen sequenced in a study of technical replicates of blood from a handful of donors. The assay was immunoSEQ multiplex PCR, and TCRdb's table has in-frame clones only and misses some. In the table there are 55,000 to 70,000 clones, 85% to 90% of which are singletons. Material for sequencing was PBMCs. Receptor source: a human donor in good health. Some clones in this sample may be carry-over from other donors' samples.

The chain employs TRBV6-4 and TRBJ2-1; D gene uncertain. Trimming stripped 0 bases from V and 9 bases from J, with 15 bases between. The germline V gene has CDR1 MRHNA and CDR2 SNTAGT. The CDR3 extends over 15 amino acids. The CDR3 loop reads CASSDSPYEYGEQFF. Here the CDR3 DNA reads TGTGCCAGCAGTGACTCCCCGTACGAGTACGGTGAGCAGTTCTTC.

The gene calls are TRBV6-1 and TRBJ2-1, with D perhaps matching TRBD1 (6 bases). CDR1 is MNHNS and CDR2 is SASEGT in the germline V gene. V dropped 3 bases and J dropped 1 base, with 16 bases sitting between them. The CDR3 runs 17 residues. CDR3 DNA sequence: TGTGCCAGCAGTGATCTTACAGGGAAGGGTTCCTACAATGAGCAGTTCTTC. It codes for CASSDLTGKGSYNEQFF.

The rearrangement joins TRBV7-2 to TRBJ2-5; D is unresolved. Germline V CDR1 and CDR2: SGHTA, FQGNSA. The CDR3 runs to 15 residues. With 5 bases removed from V and 2 bases from J, the gap between germline ends came to 15 bases. This chain's CDR3 is CASSTQSAYQETQYF. The CDR3 DNA sequence: TGTGCCAGCAGCACCCAGAGCGCATATCAAGAGACCCAGTACTTC.

The chain employs TRBV5-4 and TRBJ2-1; D might be TRBD1 (6 bases). V was shortened by 4 bases and J by 5 bases, with 13 bases between the two germline ends. CDR1 SGHNT and CDR2 YYREEE come from the germline V gene (reference sequence). This CDR3 region has 14 residues. CDR3: CASSNPTGNNEQFF. The CDR3 DNA reads as TGTGCCAGCAGCAACCCGACAGGAAACAATGAGCAGTTCTTC.

The V call is TRBV15, the J call TRBJ2-1; 10 bases agree with TRBD2. Germline V lookup: CDR1 LNHNV, CDR2 YYDKDF (reference sequence). The J segment lost 5 bases and the V segment lost 4 bases, leaving 5 bases of the junction unmatched. CDR3 size: 15 residues. CDR3 sequence: CATSIGLADHNEQFF. CDR3 in DNA: TGTGCCACCAGCATTGGACTAGCGGATCACAATGAGCAGTTCTTC.

CDR3 nucleotides: TGTGCCAGCAGCTTAACCGGCGGGGGAACGGAGCAGTACTTC. This sequence encodes CASSLTGGGTEQYF. The rearrangement joins TRBV7-8 to TRBJ2-7; 7 bases are shared with TRBD2. The germline V gene has CDR1 SGHVS and CDR2 FQNEAQ. V shed 2 bases and J 7 bases; nucleotides not matched to a gene: 8. This CDR3 is built from 14 residues.

The chain employs TRBV11-2 and TRBJ2-7, with 8 bases matching TRBD2. The J segment lost 1 base and the V segment lost 5 bases, leaving 7 bases of the junction unmatched. The CDR3 is made up of 15 amino acids. CDR1 is SGHAT and CDR2 is FQNNGV in the germline V gene. CDR3 DNA sequence: TGTGCCAGCAGCGCCCGCGGGGGGCCGTCCTACGAGCAGTACTTC. It encodes CASSARGGPSYEQYF. The full variable domain, in which reference TRBV11-2 and TRBJ2-7 provide the parts outside the CDR3, is EAGVAQSPRYKIIEKRQSVAFWCNPISGHATLYWYQQILGQGPKLLIQFQNNGVVDDSQLPKDRFSAERLKGVDSTLKIQPAKLEDSAVYLCASSARGGPSYEQYFGPGTRLTVT.

The J gene is TRBJ1-6, the V gene TRBV19; D is uncertain. V shed 5 bases and J shed 0 bases, with 5 bases lying between them. This CDR3 has 14 amino acids. Per the germline V gene, CDR1 is LNHDA and CDR2 is SQIVND (reference sequence). The CDR3 region has the DNA TGTGCCAGTAGTGCCAGCTCCTATAATTCACCCCTCCACTTT. Amino acids: CASSASSYNSPLHF.